This entry lists 27 T cell receptor beta chains sequenced from one sample in a study of graft-versus-host responses after intestinal transplantation. These receptors are not linked to any known antigen. The repertoire was sequenced with immunoSEQ multiplex PCR; TCRdb's copy has only in-frame clones and lacks some. The table records fewer than 110,000 clones, about nine tenths of them present only once. Sequencing was performed on unstimulated CD4+ T cells sorted from spleen or lymph node cells, taken before transplant. The receptors derive from a human donor who was the organ donor for an intestinal transplant.

This chain uses TRBV28 with TRBJ2-7; the match to TRBD2 covers 8 bases. This CDR3 is built from 15 residues. V shed 6 bases, J shed 3 bases, and the junction held 10 bases outside the gene matches. CDR1 and CDR2 (germline): MDHEN, SYDVKM. The CDR3 DNA reads as TGTGCCAGCAGAAAACCGGGACTAGATATCTACGAGCAGTACTTC. Translated: CASRKPGLDIYEQYF.

The rearrangement uses TRBV19 and TRBJ1-2; TRBD1 agrees at 9 bases. V gave up 6 bases and J gave up 3 bases; unmatched junction bases: 23. The CDR3 contains 20 residues. The germline V gene encodes CDR1 LNHDA and CDR2 SQIVND (reference sequence). Here the CDR3 DNA reads TGTGCCAGTAGGTCAAGCCGGTGGTGGGGGACAGGGAACATTCACTATGGCTACACCTTC. Its protein is CASRSSRWWGTGNIHYGYTF.

This chain joins TRBV18 and TRBJ2-1; D not certain. CDR1 and CDR2 (germline): KGHSH, LQKENI. V lost 3 bases to trimming and J lost 6 bases, with 6 bases between them. The CDR3 extends over 12 amino acids. Here the CDR3 DNA reads TGTGCCAGCTCACCGGGTCGCAATGAGCAGTTCTTC. This translates into CASSPGRNEQFF.

The gene calls are TRBV6-6 and TRBJ1-1; D gene unclear. The CDR3 consists of 16 residues. In germline, CDR1 is MNHNY, CDR2 SVGAGI (reference sequence). V lost 0 bases, J lost 3 bases, and 14 bases lay in between. The CDR3: CASSYSLTGRDTEAFF. DNA for the CDR3: TGTGCCAGCAGTTACTCGTTGACGGGGAGGGACACTGAAGCTTTCTTT.

This clone has just a few counts. The chain carries TRBV6-5 and TRBJ2-7, with TRBD2 matching over 7 bases. This CDR3 has 15 residues. Germline V gene data show CDR1 as MNHEY and CDR2 as SVGAGI. V shed 3 bases and J 4 bases; nucleotides not matched to a gene: 9. DNA for the CDR3: TGTGCCAGCAGTTATGTGGGAGGGCCGGGGTACGAGCAGTACTTC. As protein: CASSYVGGPGYEQYF.

The rearrangement uses TRBV1 and TRBJ1-1. TRBV1 is flagged as a pseudogene. The CDR3 runs to 14 residues. Written as DNA, the CDR3 is TGCACCAGCAGCCAAGTGGGGACGAACACTGAAGCTTTCTTT. It codes for CTSSQVGTNTEAFF.

The gene calls are TRBV6-6 and TRBJ2-3, with no clear D. CDR3 size: 13 residues. The V end was cut by 5 bases, the J end by 10 bases, with 16 bases between. The V gene's germline CDR1 is MNHNY and CDR2 SVGAGI (reference sequence). As DNA, the CDR3 is TGTGCCAGCAGTGTGAGAGAAACCCCATCGCAGTATTTT. It yields the protein CASSVRETPSQYF.

This chain connects TRBV27 to TRBJ2-3, with a weak D call TRBD2 (7 bases). Germline V gene data show CDR1 as MNHEY and CDR2 as SMNVEV (reference sequence). Trimming cost V 4 bases and J 2 bases, with 19 bases left between them. CDR3 size: 17 residues. CDR3 sequence: CASSSLRGALYTDTQYF. CDR3 DNA sequence: TGTGCCAGCAGTTCGCTTCGGGGGGCGCTATACACAGATACGCAGTATTTT.

The chain's CDR3 is CASSLGGGNTIYF. CDR3 nucleotide sequence: TGCGCCAGCAGCTTGGGAGGTGGAAACACCATATATTTT. The chain employs TRBV5-1 and TRBJ1-3, with D uncertain. This CDR3 contains 13 residues. V was cut by 0 bases and J by 3 bases, with 4 bases left in between. Germline V gene sequence: CDR1 SGHRS, CDR2 YFSETQ.

This clone has more than one count but fewer than ten. The sample contains more than one DNA sequence encoding this CDR3. This sequence joins TRBV29-1 and TRBJ2-2; 10 bases map to TRBD1. V shed 4 bases and J 5 bases; nucleotides not matched to a gene: 4. From germline, CDR1 is SQVTM and CDR2 ANQGSEA. This CDR3 is 14 amino acids long. The CDR3 region has the DNA TGCAGCGTTGGGACAGGGGGTCGGACCGGGGAGCTGTTTTTT. Protein: CSVGTGGRTGELFF.

The chain is built from TRBV25-1 and TRBJ2-7; 11 positions agree with TRBD1. V was clipped by 2 bases and J by 9 bases; unmatched bases: 9. The CDR3 extends over 15 amino acids. CDR1 and CDR2 (germline): MGHDK, SYGVNS. The CDR3 DNA reads as TGTGCCAGCAGTGAACACCTGGGACAGGGGGTACGGCAGTACTTC. The encoded protein is CASSEHLGQGVRQYF.

This chain connects TRBV19 to TRBJ2-7; the D gene is possibly TRBD2 (6 bases). Trimming took 5 bases from V and 4 from J, leaving 18 bases between them. Germline-derived CDR1 and CDR2 are LNHDA and SQIVND (reference sequence). CDR3 length equals 15 residues. As DNA, the CDR3 is TGTGCCAGTAGTCCAAGCGGAGCCCGGGGGTACGAGCAGTACTTC. It yields the protein CASSPSGARGYEQYF.

This chain uses TRBV29-1 with TRBJ2-7, with 7 bases that match TRBD1. With 0 bases clipped from V and 1 base from J, the junction kept 9 bases outside the gene matches. The germline V gene encodes CDR1 SQVTM and CDR2 ANQGSEA. The CDR3 is 16 residues long. CDR3 in amino acids: CSVEERSGGWSYEQYF. CDR3 sequence (DNA): TGCAGCGTTGAAGAAAGGTCAGGGGGTTGGTCCTACGAGCAGTACTTC.

The chain combines TRBV19 with TRBJ2-1; possible D gene TRBD2, 6 bases. Germline values: CDR1 LNHDA, CDR2 SQIVND (reference sequence). Trimming took off 9 bases at V and 7 bases at J, with 19 bases between the two ends. The CDR3 runs 14 residues. Written as DNA, the CDR3 is TGTGCCAGCCTGCCGGGACTCCGCGTGAATGAGCAGTTCTTC. It is translated as CASLPGLRVNEQFF.

The chain employs TRBV18 and TRBJ2-5; the match to TRBD2 covers 7 bases. The J call is doubtful: the DNA matches TRBJ2-7 better. Germline CDR1 and CDR2: KGHSH and LQKENI. The CDR3 is 13 residues long. The CDR3: CASSRASGAEQYF. The CDR3, as DNA: TGTGCCAGCTCAAGGGCTAGCGGTGCCGAGCAGTACTTC.

This chain links TRBV27 with TRBJ1-2; possible D gene TRBD1, 5 bases. CDR1 is MNHEY and CDR2 is SMNVEV in the germline V gene (reference sequence). The CDR3 totals 14 residues. Trimming removed 6 bases at V and 6 bases at J, with 17 bases between. CDR3 sequence (DNA): TGTGCCAGCAGGCCAGCAGGGAATGTGGATGGCTACACCTTC. This translates into CASRPAGNVDGYTF.

The chain has TRBV20-1 and TRBJ1-1; D may be TRBD1 (5 bases). The V gene's germline CDR1 is DFQATT and CDR2 SNEGSKA (reference sequence). This CDR3 region has 11 residues. V dropped 5 bases and J dropped 4 bases, with 8 bases sitting between them. CDR3 sequence: CSAPGATEAFF. CDR3 bases: TGCAGTGCTCCCGGGGCCACTGAAGCTTTCTTT.

The count of this clone is one. The rearrangement uses TRBV2 and TRBJ1-2, with D possibly matching TRBD1 (5 bases). The ends were cut back, 2 bases at V and 4 bases at J, with 17 bases in the middle. This CDR3 contains 16 residues. Germline CDR1 reads SNHLY; CDR2 reads FYNNEI. For the CDR3, the DNA is TGTGCCAGCAGTGAAATGGCAGGGCGTGGTAGCTATGGCTACACCTTC. Protein sequence: CASSEMAGRGSYGYTF.

V is TRBV7-2 and J is TRBJ2-2, with unresolved D. V was shortened by 0 bases and J by 4 bases, with 12 bases between the two germline ends. The CDR3 loop spans 16 amino acids. CDR1 SGHTA and CDR2 FQGNSA come from the germline V gene. Here the CDR3 reads CASSLAHGVGTGELFF. CDR3 sequence (DNA): TGTGCCAGCAGCTTAGCCCATGGGGTCGGCACCGGGGAGCTGTTTTTT.

This clone was recorded a few times. The chain links TRBV30 to TRBJ1-4, with 9 bases aligning to TRBD1. The CDR3 is 14 amino acids. Germline loops: CDR1 GTSNPN, CDR2 SVGIG (reference sequence). The junction had 4 bases not matched to a gene; V was cut back by 4 bases and J by 4 bases. In nucleotides, the CDR3 is TGTGCCTGGAATCCGGGACAGGGTAATGAAAAACTGTTTTTT. Its protein is CAWNPGQGNEKLFF. Full variable domain (outside the CDR3, taken from reference TRBV30 and TRBJ1-4): SQTIHQWPATLVQPVGSPLSLECTVEGTSNPNLYWYRQAAGRGLQLLFYSVGIGQISSEVPQNLSASRPQDRQFILSSKKLLLSDSGFYLCAWNPGQGNEKLFFGSGTQLSVL.

The gene calls are TRBV11-2 and TRBJ2-7; TRBD2 matches at 14 bases. The CDR3 runs to 15 residues. Trimming took 4 bases from V and 2 from J; bases not matched to a gene: 1. Germline CDR1 reads SGHAT; CDR2 reads FQNNGV. CDR3 sequence reads: CASSWGLAGAYEQYF. The CDR3 region has the DNA TGTGCCAGCAGCTGGGGACTAGCGGGAGCCTACGAGCAGTACTTC.

CDR3 in amino acids: CASSPPSLAGTYEQYF. The CDR3 DNA reads as TGTGCCAGCAGCCCCCCCTCACTAGCTGGGACCTACGAGCAGTACTTC. V and J are TRBV5-4 and TRBJ2-7; D possibly corresponds to TRBD2 (6 bases). V lost 4 bases, J lost 2 bases, and 19 bases lay in between. From germline, CDR1 is SGHNT and CDR2 YYREEE (reference sequence). CDR3 length: 16 residues. Using reference TRBV5-4 and TRBJ2-7 for the parts outside the CDR3, the full variable domain is ETGVTQSPTHLIKTRGQQVTLRCSSQSGHNTVSWYQQALGQGPQFIFQYYREEENGRGNFPPRFSGLQFPNYSSELNVNALELDDSALYLCASSPPSLAGTYEQYFGPGTRLTVT.

The chain has TRBV7-8 and TRBJ2-3; D gene ambiguous. CDR1 SGHVS and CDR2 FQNEAQ come from the germline V gene. Trimming took 3 bases from V and 2 from J, leaving 0 bases between them. The CDR3 runs 11 residues. The CDR3: CASSFTDTQYF. Here the CDR3 DNA reads TGTGCCAGCAGCTTCACAGATACGCAGTATTTT.

The V gene is TRBV10-3, the J gene TRBJ1-1; D perhaps matches TRBD1 (6 bases). Per the germline V gene, CDR1 is ENHRY and CDR2 is SYGVKD. The V and J ends lost 11 bases and 4 bases respectively, with 17 bases between them. The length of the CDR3 is 13 residues. This CDR3 reads CALRGKGTTEAFF. DNA of the CDR3: TGTGCCCTGAGGGGGAAGGGGACCACTGAAGCTTTCTTT.

The chain is built from TRBV7-9 and TRBJ2-1; 9 nucleotides line up with TRBD2. After removal of 1 base from V and 8 bases from J, the junction contained 12 bases not matched to a gene. This CDR3 comprises 17 residues. Germline lookup yields CDR1 SEHNR and CDR2 FQNEAQ (reference sequence). The CDR3 is CASSLGGGRAVADEQFF. CDR3 nucleotide sequence: TGTGCCAGCAGCTTAGGTGGCGGGAGGGCCGTAGCGGATGAGCAGTTCTTC.

The rearrangement uses TRBV18 and TRBJ1-2; D perhaps matches TRBD1 (6 bases). The germline V gene has CDR1 KGHSH and CDR2 LQKENI. Trimming took off 7 bases at V and 8 bases at J, with 26 bases between the two ends. CDR3 length: 16 residues. The CDR3: CASYLTGGAFRKGYTF. The CDR3 DNA reads TGTGCCAGCTACCTGACGGGGGGCGCCTTCCGGAAAGGCTACACCTTC.

The V gene is TRBV6-5, the J gene TRBJ1-4; 10 bases map to TRBD1. The V gene end was trimmed by 6 bases and the J gene end by 8 bases; junction bases not matched to a gene: 6. CDR3 length: 14 residues. Germline loops: CDR1 MNHEY, CDR2 SVGAGI. The CDR3 here is CASSLDRGREKLFF. DNA of the CDR3: TGTGCCAGCAGCTTAGACAGGGGGCGAGAAAAACTGTTTTTT.